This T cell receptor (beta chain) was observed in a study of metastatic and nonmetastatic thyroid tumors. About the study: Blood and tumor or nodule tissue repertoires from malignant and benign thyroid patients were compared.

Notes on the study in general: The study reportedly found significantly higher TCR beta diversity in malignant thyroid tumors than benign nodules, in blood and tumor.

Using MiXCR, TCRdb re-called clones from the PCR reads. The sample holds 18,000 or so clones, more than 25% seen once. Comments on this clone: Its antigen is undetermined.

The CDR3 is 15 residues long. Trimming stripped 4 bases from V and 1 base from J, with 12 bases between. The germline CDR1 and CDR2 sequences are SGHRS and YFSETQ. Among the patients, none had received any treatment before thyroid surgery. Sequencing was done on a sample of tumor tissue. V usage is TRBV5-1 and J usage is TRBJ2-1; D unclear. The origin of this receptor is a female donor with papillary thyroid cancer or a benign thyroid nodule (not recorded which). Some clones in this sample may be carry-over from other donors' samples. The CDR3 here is CASSLSAVSYNEQFF. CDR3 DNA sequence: TGCGCCAGCAGCCTCTCCGCTGTATCCTACAATGAGCAGTTCTTC.